The 30 T cell receptor beta chains given below trace back to one sample, sequenced in a study of blood T cell repertoires in COVID-19. Data came from immunoSEQ multiplex PCR; TCRdb stores just in-frame clones and leaves some out. The sample consists of approximately 210,000 clones, roughly 82% of them appearing once. Input material: PBMCs or T cells enriched from blood (not recorded which). These receptors were taken from a middle-aged man who had recovered from COVID-19.

The sample holds one count of this clone. The chain recombines TRBV3-1 (or the pseudogene TRBV3-2) with TRBJ2-3; 9 nucleotides line up with TRBD2. The CDR3 is made up of 17 amino acids. Germline assignment: CDR1 LGHDT and CDR2 YNNKEL (reference sequence). V shed 0 bases and J 5 bases; nucleotides not matched to a gene: 9. CDR3 nucleotide sequence: TGTGCCAGCAGCCAAGACCCGGGACTAGCAGATGAAGATACGCAGTATTTT. The encoded protein is CASSQDPGLADEDTQYF.

The CDR3 sequence is CASSLGQGSIKAFF. The CDR3 DNA reads as TGTGCCAGCAGCTTGGGACAGGGGAGTATTAAGGCTTTCTTT. This chain links TRBV5-6 with TRBJ1-1, with TRBD1 identical over 8 bases. V lost 0 bases, J lost 11 bases, and 9 bases stayed unmatched. Germline V gene lookup returns CDR1 SGHDT and CDR2 YYEEEE. This CDR3 has 14 amino acids.

The chain combines TRBV3-1 (or the pseudogene TRBV3-2) with TRBJ1-2, with 8 bases aligning to TRBD1. The J segment lost 8 bases and the V segment lost 1 base, leaving 6 bases of the junction unmatched. Germline lookup yields CDR1 LGHDT and CDR2 YNNKEL (reference sequence). The CDR3 is 14 amino acids. CDR3 residues: CASSQADRAEGYTF. The DNA for the CDR3 is TGTGCCAGCAGCCAAGCGGACAGGGCCGAGGGCTACACCTTC.

The gene calls are TRBV13 and TRBJ2-5, with 9 bases identical to TRBD2. The junction had 4 bases not matched to a gene; V was cut back by 5 bases and J by 0 bases. The germline CDR1 and CDR2 sequences are PRHDT and FYEKMQ (reference sequence). CDR3 size: 15 residues. CDR3 residues: CASSLRLADQETQYF. CDR3 in DNA: TGTGCCAGCAGCCTCCGACTAGCGGACCAAGAGACCCAGTACTTC. Variable domain in full (rest from reference TRBV13 and TRBJ2-5): AAGVIQSPRHLIKEKRETATLKCYPIPRHDTVYWYQQGPGQDPQFLISFYEKMQSDKGSIPDRFSAQQFSDYHSELNMSSLELGDSALYFCASSLRLADQETQYFGPGTRLLVL.

This clone showed up just a few times. V gene TRBV4-2 combines with J gene TRBJ1-6; 9 bases are a match to TRBD1. Germline-derived CDR1 and CDR2 are LGHNA and YNFKEQ. V gave up 0 bases and J gave up 9 bases; unmatched junction bases: 9. The CDR3 consists of 17 residues. CDR3 bases: TGTGCCAGCAGCCAAGAGCCAGGACAGGGGTGGGGTTCACCCCTCCACTTT. This encodes CASSQEPGQGWGSPLHF.

The chain carries TRBV15 and TRBJ2-1, with D perhaps matching TRBD2 (6 bases). Between the trimmed V and J ends, which lost 3 bases and 3 bases, there was a span of 15 bases. The V gene's germline CDR1 is LNHNV and CDR2 YYDKDF (reference sequence). The CDR3 loop spans 16 amino acids. This CDR3 is CATSRAGLPRYNEQFF. The CDR3 coding sequence is TGTGCCACCAGCAGGGCGGGACTCCCTCGCTACAATGAGCAGTTCTTC. Variable domain in full (rest from reference TRBV15 and TRBJ2-1): DAMVIQNPRYQVTQFGKPVTLSCSQTLNHNVMYWYQQKSSQAPKLLFHYYDKDFNNEADTPDNFQSRRPNTSFCFLDIRSPGLGDTAMYLCATSRAGLPRYNEQFFGPGTRLTVL.

This clone appeared a few times. CDR3: CASRENSGANVLTF. Here the CDR3 DNA reads TGCGCCAGCCGGGAGAACTCTGGGGCCAACGTCCTGACTTTC. The chain is built from TRBV5-1 and TRBJ2-6; tentatively, D is TRBD2 (6 bases). Trimming pared 7 bases from V and 0 bases from J, leaving 8 bases between. This CDR3 has 14 residues. Looked up from germline, CDR1 is SGHRS and CDR2 is YFSETQ.

The V call is TRBV10-3, the J call TRBJ2-1; TRBD2 matches at 8 bases. There are 14 residues in the CDR3. The trim removed 6 bases at V and 8 bases at J, leaving 9 bases unmatched. From germline, CDR1 is ENHRY and CDR2 SYGVKD. This CDR3 is CAIRANGGVHEQFF. The CDR3 DNA follows: TGTGCCATCAGAGCCAACGGGGGGGTCCATGAGCAGTTCTTC.

This clone was picked up one time. The chain combines TRBV5-1 with TRBJ1-1; D gene ambiguous. In germline, CDR1 is SGHRS, CDR2 YFSETQ. Trimming took 0 bases from V and 0 from J, leaving 6 bases between them. This CDR3 has 14 amino acids. The CDR3 region has the DNA TGCGCCAGCAGCTTGGGGCCCCTGAACACTGAAGCTTTCTTT. It specifies CASSLGPLNTEAFF.

CDR3 region: CASSSGTATYGYTF. The CDR3 nucleotides are TGTGCCAGCAGCTCGGGGACAGCAACCTATGGCTACACCTTC. The chain combines TRBV7-2 with TRBJ1-2; TRBD1 matches at 7 bases. With 4 bases clipped from V and 4 bases from J, the junction kept 6 bases outside the gene matches. In germline, CDR1 is SGHTA, CDR2 FQGNSA. This CDR3 comprises 14 residues.

This chain links TRBV6-5 with TRBJ2-3; D may be TRBD1 (6 bases). Per the germline V gene, CDR1 is MNHEY and CDR2 is SVGAGI. CDR3 length equals 14 residues. V lost 4 bases and J lost 2, with 10 bases in between. The CDR3 region is CASSFRDNTDTQYF. Here the CDR3 DNA reads TGTGCCAGCAGTTTCCGGGACAACACAGATACGCAGTATTTT.

With regard to this clone: The same CDR3 is also encoded by other DNA sequences in this sample. The V and J genes are TRBV9 and TRBJ1-1, with D unclear. The germline V gene has CDR1 SGDLS and CDR2 YYNGEE. V was trimmed by 2 bases and J by 1 base, leaving 6 bases between them. This CDR3 spans 13 amino acids. The DNA for the CDR3 is TGTGCCAGCAGCGTGACGGGGAACACTGAAGCTTTCTTT. Its protein product is CASSVTGNTEAFF.

Comment on this clone: The same CDR3 can be traced to other DNA sequences in this sample. CDR3 sequence reads: CASSPGKNTEAFF. DNA of the CDR3: TGTGCCAGTAGTCCAGGGAAGAACACTGAAGCTTTCTTT. The chain links TRBV19 to TRBJ1-1; weak D call: TRBD1 (5 bases). V lost 5 bases and J lost 1, with 8 bases in between. CDR3 size: 13 residues. The germline V gene has CDR1 LNHDA and CDR2 SQIVND (reference sequence).

V gene TRBV5-6 combines with J gene TRBJ2-1; D gene uncertain. V was cut by 2 bases and J by 6 bases, with 6 bases left in between. The CDR3 has 12 amino acids. CDR1 and CDR2 from the germline V gene are SGHDT and YYEEEE. The CDR3 loop reads CASSFSRNEQFF. CDR3 sequence (DNA): TGTGCCAGCAGCTTTAGTCGCAATGAGCAGTTCTTC.

The CDR3 coding sequence is TGTGCCAGCAGCTTGGGGGGGGGAGGAGGAGGAGATACGCAGTATTTT. Protein product: CASSLGGGGGGDTQYF. The gene calls are TRBV5-4 and TRBJ2-3, with TRBD2 matching over 7 bases. The germline CDR1 and CDR2 sequences are SGHNT and YYREEE (reference sequence). This CDR3 spans 16 amino acids. Germline trimming cut 0 bases from V and 5 bases from J; bases unmatched to any gene: 9.

A single count supports this clone. V gene TRBV23-1 combines with J gene TRBJ2-3; TRBD2 agrees at 15 bases. TRBV23-1 is an open reading frame whose function is uncertain. Trimming removed 8 bases from V and 6 bases from J; junction bases left unmatched: 6. The CDR3 is 15 residues long. CDR3 bases: TGCGCCAGCCCCTCCGGGACTAGCGGGAGGGATACGCAGTATTTT. Residues: CASPSGTSGRDTQYF.

The CDR3 protein is CASSLLSGEETQYF. CDR3 sequence (DNA): TGTGCCAGCAGCTTATTGTCTGGAGAAGAGACCCAGTACTTC. The chain is built from TRBV7-9 and TRBJ2-5; D is unclear. This CDR3 has 14 amino acids. Germline-derived CDR1 and CDR2 are SEHNR and FQNEAQ (reference sequence). Trimming stripped 2 bases from V and 3 bases from J, with 10 bases between.

The chain couples TRBV28 to TRBJ2-5; D is ambiguous. CDR3 length: 14 residues. The V and J ends lost 2 bases and 5 bases respectively, with 12 bases between them. The germline V gene has CDR1 MDHEN and CDR2 SYDVKM. The CDR3 reads CASSLNVYRETQYF. CDR3 DNA sequence: TGTGCCAGCAGTTTAAACGTCTACCGGGAGACCCAGTACTTC.

This chain connects TRBV7-2 to TRBJ1-6, with D unresolved. The CDR3 is made up of 16 amino acids. Germline V gives CDR1 SGHTA, CDR2 FQGNSA. Trimming took off 4 bases at V and 0 bases at J, with 10 bases between the two ends. In DNA, the CDR3 is TGTGCCAGCAGCTCAAGACAAAGCTCCTATAATTCACCCCTCCACTTT. This sequence encodes CASSSRQSSYNSPLHF. Supplemented by reference TRBV7-2 and TRBJ1-6, the full variable domain reads GAGVSQSPSNKVTEKGKDVELRCDPISGHTALYWYRQSLGQGLEFLIYFQGNSAPDKSGLPSDRFSAERTGGSVSTLTIQRTQQEDSAVYLCASSSRQSSYNSPLHFGNGTRLTVT.

The chain joins TRBV3-1 (or the pseudogene TRBV3-2) to TRBJ1-1; D possibly corresponds to TRBD1 (6 bases). CDR1 and CDR2 from the germline V gene are LGHDT and YNNKEL (reference sequence). This CDR3 spans 14 amino acids. Trimming left V 3 bases short and J 2 bases short, with 10 bases between. The CDR3 protein is CASSHQGLNTEAFF. The CDR3 DNA follows: TGTGCCAGCAGCCATCAGGGGCTAAACACTGAAGCTTTCTTT.

The chain joins TRBV4-2 to TRBJ1-1; weak D call: TRBD1 (6 bases). CDR1 is LGHNA and CDR2 is YNFKEQ in the germline V gene. The CDR3 consists of 16 residues. Trimming took off 2 bases at V and 1 base at J, with 14 bases between the two ends. The chain's CDR3 is CASSQFGGARNTEAFF. DNA for the CDR3: TGTGCCAGCAGCCAATTCGGGGGGGCGAGGAACACTGAAGCTTTCTTT.

V and J are TRBV6-5 and TRBJ2-1, with a tentative D call TRBD2 (5 bases). Germline V gene data show CDR1 as MNHEY and CDR2 as SVGAGI. The CDR3 is made up of 12 amino acids. V was trimmed by 7 bases and J by 5 bases, leaving 9 bases between them. As DNA, the CDR3 is TGTGCCAGCACTCAGCGGAACAATGAGCAGTTCTTC. As protein: CASTQRNNEQFF.

Turning to this clone: Other DNA sequences in this specimen translate into the identical CDR3. The chain joins TRBV9 to TRBJ1-2, with 8 bases matching TRBD1. The trim removed 0 bases at V and 1 base at J, leaving 5 bases unmatched. CDR3 length equals 16 residues. Per germline, CDR1 SGDLS and CDR2 YYNGEE. CDR3 bases: TGTGCCAGCAGCGTAGGGGGACAGGCGAGTAACTATGGCTACACCTTC. Protein sequence: CASSVGGQASNYGYTF.

V gene TRBV11-1 combines with J gene TRBJ1-1, with a tentative D call TRBD1 (6 bases). CDR1 is SGHAT and CDR2 is FQDESV in the germline V gene (reference sequence). The CDR3 spans 14 residues. V lost 1 base to trimming and J lost 3 bases, with 9 bases between them. The CDR3 is CASSLVRGDTEAFF. CDR3 DNA: TGTGCCAGCAGCTTAGTCAGGGGTGACACTGAAGCTTTCTTT.

CDR3 in DNA: TGTGCCAGCAGCCCGCAGGGATCGTATGAGCAGTTCTTC. The encoded protein is CASSPQGSYEQFF. The chain recombines TRBV7-3 with TRBJ2-1, with a weak D call TRBD1 (5 bases). There are 13 residues in the CDR3. The V end lost 5 bases, the J end lost 8 bases, and 13 bases lay between the germline ends. Looked up from germline, CDR1 is SGHTA and CDR2 is FQGTGA.

The rearrangement joins TRBV18 to TRBJ1-6; D may be TRBD1 (5 bases). V lost 4 bases to trimming and J lost 5 bases, with 9 bases between them. Germline V CDR1 and CDR2: KGHSH, LQKENI. CDR3 length equals 14 residues. CDR3 residues: CASSQGRDNSPLHF. CDR3 coding DNA: TGTGCCAGCTCACAGGGCAGGGATAATTCACCCCTCCACTTT.

The CDR3 DNA sequence: TGTGCCAGCAGCGAAAAAGTACTGGCGGGAGGGGGCAATGAGCAGTTCTTC. Its translation: CASSEKVLAGGGNEQFF. This rearrangement joins TRBV7-3 to TRBJ2-1; TRBD2 agrees at 9 bases. Germline assignment: CDR1 SGHTA and CDR2 FQGTGA. The junction had 14 bases not matched to a gene; V was cut back by 5 bases and J by 6 bases. This CDR3 is built from 17 residues.

The rearrangement uses TRBV4-1 and TRBJ1-4, with unresolved D. The CDR3 is 16 amino acids. V was clipped by 0 bases and J by 1 base, with 9 bases between them. Germline CDR1 reads MGHRA; CDR2 reads YSYEKL. This chain's CDR3 is CASSQDGSKTNEKLFF. CDR3 coding DNA: TGCGCCAGCAGCCAAGACGGGAGCAAAACTAATGAAAAACTGTTTTTT.

V usage is TRBV5-6 and J usage is TRBJ2-7, with D maybe TRBD1 (6 bases). The V gene's germline CDR1 is SGHDT and CDR2 YYEEEE. The V gene lost 3 bases and the J gene lost 5 bases, with 12 bases spanning the gap. This CDR3 contains 13 residues. CDR3 in DNA: TGTGCCAGCAGCTCCGGGACACGGAACGAGCAGTACGTC. Protein product: CASSSGTRNEQYV.

The rearrangement uses TRBV19 and TRBJ2-5; 7 positions match TRBD2. The CDR3 runs 16 residues. Germline CDR1 is LNHDA and CDR2 is SQIVND (reference sequence). The ends lost 1 base at V and 2 bases at J; junction bases unmatched: 7. CDR3 residues: CASSIAPAGYQETQYF. The CDR3 region has the DNA TGTGCCAGTAGTATAGCCCCAGCGGGATATCAAGAGACCCAGTACTTC.